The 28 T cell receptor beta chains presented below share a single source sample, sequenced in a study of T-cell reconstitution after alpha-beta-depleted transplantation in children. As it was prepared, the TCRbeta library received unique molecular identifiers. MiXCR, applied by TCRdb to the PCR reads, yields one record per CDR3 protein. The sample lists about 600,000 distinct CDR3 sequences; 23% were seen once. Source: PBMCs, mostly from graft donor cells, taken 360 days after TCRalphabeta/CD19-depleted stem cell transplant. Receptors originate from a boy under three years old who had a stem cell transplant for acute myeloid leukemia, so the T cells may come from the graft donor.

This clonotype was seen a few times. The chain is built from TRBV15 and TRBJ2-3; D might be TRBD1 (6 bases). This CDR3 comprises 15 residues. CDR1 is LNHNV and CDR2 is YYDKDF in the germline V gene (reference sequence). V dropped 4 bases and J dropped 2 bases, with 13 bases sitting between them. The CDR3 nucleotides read TGTGCCACCAGCATCTCCGGGACACCCACAGATACGCAGTATTTT. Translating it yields CATSISGTPTDTQYF.

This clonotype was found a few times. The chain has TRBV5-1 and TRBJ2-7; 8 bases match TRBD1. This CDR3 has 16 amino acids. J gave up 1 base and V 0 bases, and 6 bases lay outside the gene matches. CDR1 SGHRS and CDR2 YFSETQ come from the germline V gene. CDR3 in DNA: TGCGCCAGCAGCTTGGGAGGGACAGGTGCTTCCTACGAGCAGTACTTC. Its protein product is CASSLGGTGASYEQYF.

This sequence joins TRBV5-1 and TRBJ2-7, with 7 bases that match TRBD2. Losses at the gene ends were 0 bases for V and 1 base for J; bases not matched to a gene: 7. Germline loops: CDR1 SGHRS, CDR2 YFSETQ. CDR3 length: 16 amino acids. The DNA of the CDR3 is TGCGCCAGCAGCTTGGGGCTCGGACTAGGATCCTACGAGCAGTACTTC. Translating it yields CASSLGLGLGSYEQYF.

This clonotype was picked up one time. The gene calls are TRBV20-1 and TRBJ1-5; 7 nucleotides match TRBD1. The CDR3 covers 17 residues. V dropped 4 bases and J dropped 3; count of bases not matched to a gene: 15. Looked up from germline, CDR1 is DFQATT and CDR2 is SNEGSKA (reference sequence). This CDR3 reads CSATRQGPIPINQPQHF. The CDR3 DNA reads TGCAGTGCTACCCGACAGGGACCAATTCCCATCAATCAGCCCCAGCATTTT.

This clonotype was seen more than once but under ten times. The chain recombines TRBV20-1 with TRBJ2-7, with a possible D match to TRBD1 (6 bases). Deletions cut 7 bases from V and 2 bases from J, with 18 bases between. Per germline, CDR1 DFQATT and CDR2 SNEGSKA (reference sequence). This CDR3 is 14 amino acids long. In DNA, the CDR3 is TGCAGTGTCCTCGCGACAGGTACAACCTACGAGCAGTACTTC. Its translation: CSVLATGTTYEQYF.

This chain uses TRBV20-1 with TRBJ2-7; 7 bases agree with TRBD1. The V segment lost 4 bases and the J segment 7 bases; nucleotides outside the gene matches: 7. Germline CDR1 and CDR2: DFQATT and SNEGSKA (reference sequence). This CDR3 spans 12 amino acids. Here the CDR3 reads CSATRGLGEQYF. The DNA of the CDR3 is TGCAGTGCTACCAGGGGGTTGGGGGAGCAGTACTTC.

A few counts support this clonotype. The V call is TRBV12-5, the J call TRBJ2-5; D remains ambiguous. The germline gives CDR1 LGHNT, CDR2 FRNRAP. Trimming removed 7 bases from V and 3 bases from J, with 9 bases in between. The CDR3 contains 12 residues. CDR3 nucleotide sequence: TGTGCTAGTGCCCTAGGGAAAGAGACCCAGTACTTC. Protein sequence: CASALGKETQYF.

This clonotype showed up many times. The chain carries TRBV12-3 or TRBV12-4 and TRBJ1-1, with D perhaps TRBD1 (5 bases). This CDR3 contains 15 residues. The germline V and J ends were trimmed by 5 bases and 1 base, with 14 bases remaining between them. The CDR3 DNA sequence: TGTGCCAGCAGTCCGCCGACAGTCGAGAACACTGAAGCTTTCTTT. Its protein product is CASSPPTVENTEAFF.

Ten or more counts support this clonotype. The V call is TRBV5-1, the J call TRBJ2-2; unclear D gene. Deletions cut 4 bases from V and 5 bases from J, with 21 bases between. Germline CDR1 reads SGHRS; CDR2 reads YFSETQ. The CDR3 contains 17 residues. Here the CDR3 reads CASSPLMGLSRTGELFF. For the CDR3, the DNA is TGCGCCAGCAGCCCACTGATGGGCCTTTCTCGAACCGGGGAGCTGTTTTTT.

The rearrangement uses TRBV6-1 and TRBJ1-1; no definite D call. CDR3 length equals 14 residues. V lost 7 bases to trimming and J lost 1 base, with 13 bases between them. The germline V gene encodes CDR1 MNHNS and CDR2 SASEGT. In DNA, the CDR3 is TGTGCCAGCACCTTCAGGAGAGAGAACACTGAAGCTTTCTTT. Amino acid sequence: CASTFRRENTEAFF.

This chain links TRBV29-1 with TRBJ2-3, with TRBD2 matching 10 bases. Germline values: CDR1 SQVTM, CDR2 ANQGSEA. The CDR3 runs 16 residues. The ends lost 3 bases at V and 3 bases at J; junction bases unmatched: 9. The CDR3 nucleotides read TGCAGCGTTGAGGAGTTACTAGCGGGGTTTACAGATACGCAGTATTTT. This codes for CSVEELLAGFTDTQYF.

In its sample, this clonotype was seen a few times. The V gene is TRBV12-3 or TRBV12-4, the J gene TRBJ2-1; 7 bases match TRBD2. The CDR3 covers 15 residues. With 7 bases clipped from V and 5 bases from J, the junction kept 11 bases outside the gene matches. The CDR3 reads CASTPGGGLHNEQFF. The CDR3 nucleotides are TGTGCCAGCACCCCGGGGGGTGGACTCCACAATGAGCAGTTCTTC.

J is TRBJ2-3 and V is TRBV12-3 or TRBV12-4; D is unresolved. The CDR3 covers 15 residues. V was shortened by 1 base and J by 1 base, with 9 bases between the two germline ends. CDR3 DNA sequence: TGTGCCAGCAGTTTAGGAGCCCTGCGCACAGATACGCAGTATTTT. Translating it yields CASSLGALRTDTQYF.

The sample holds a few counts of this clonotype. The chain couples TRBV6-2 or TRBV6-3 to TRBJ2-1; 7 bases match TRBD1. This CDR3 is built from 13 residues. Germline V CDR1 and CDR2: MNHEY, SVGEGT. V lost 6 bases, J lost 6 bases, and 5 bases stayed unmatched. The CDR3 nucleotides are TGTGCCAGCAGGCCGACAGGGCGCAATGAGCAGTTCTTC. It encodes CASRPTGRNEQFF.

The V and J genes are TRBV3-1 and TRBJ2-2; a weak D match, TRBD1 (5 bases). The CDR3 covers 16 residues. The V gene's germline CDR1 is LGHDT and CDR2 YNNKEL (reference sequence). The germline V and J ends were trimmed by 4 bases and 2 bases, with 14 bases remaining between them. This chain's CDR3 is CASSPKGERNTGELFF. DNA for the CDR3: TGTGCCAGCAGCCCGAAAGGGGAAAGAAACACCGGGGAGCTGTTTTTT.

In DNA form, the CDR3 reads TGTGCCAGCTCCAGCCGGGGGAATTGGGACGAGCAGTACTTC. Translating gives CASSSRGNWDEQYF. The genes are TRBV7-9 and TRBJ2-7; D is perhaps TRBD2 (6 bases). Deletions cut 8 bases from V and 5 bases from J, with 19 bases between. The CDR3 is 14 residues long. The germline CDR1 and CDR2 sequences are SEHNR and FQNEAQ (reference sequence).

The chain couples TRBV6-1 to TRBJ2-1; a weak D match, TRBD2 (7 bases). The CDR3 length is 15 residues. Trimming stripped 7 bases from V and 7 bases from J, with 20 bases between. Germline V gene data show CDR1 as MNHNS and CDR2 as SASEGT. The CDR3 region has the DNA TGTGCCAGCACCTCTCTCGGGGGGCCCCTGAATGAGCAGTTCTTC. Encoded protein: CASTSLGGPLNEQFF.

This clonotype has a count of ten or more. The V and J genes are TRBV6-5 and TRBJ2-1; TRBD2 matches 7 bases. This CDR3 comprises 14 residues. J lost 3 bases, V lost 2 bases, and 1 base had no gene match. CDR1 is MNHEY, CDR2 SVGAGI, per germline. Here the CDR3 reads CASSYRGVYNEQFF. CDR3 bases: TGTGCCAGCAGTTACCGGGGGGTCTACAATGAGCAGTTCTTC.

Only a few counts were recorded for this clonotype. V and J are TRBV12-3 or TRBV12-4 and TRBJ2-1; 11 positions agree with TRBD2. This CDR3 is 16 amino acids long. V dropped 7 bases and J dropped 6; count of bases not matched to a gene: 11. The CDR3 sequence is CASIFLPGLAVNEQFF. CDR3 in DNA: TGTGCCAGCATCTTTCTACCGGGACTAGCGGTCAATGAGCAGTTCTTC.

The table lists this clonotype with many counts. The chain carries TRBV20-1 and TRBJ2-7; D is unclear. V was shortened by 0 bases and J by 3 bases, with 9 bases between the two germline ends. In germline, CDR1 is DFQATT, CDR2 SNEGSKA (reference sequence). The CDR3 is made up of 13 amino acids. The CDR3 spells CSARDRAYYEQYF. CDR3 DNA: TGCAGTGCTAGAGACAGAGCCTACTACGAGCAGTACTTC.

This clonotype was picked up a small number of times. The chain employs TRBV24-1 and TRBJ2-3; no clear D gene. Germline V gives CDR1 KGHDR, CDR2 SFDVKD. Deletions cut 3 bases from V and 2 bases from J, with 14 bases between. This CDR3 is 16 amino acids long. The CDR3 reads CATSDRVGLFTDTQYF. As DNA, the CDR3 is TGTGCCACCAGTGATAGGGTGGGCCTCTTCACAGATACGCAGTATTTT.

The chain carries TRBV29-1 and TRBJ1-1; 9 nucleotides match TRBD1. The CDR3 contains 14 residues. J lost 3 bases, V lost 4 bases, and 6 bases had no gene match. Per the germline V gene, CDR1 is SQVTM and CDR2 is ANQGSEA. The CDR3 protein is CSVAPQGADTEAFF. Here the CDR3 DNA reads TGCAGCGTTGCCCCACAGGGGGCGGACACTGAAGCTTTCTTT.

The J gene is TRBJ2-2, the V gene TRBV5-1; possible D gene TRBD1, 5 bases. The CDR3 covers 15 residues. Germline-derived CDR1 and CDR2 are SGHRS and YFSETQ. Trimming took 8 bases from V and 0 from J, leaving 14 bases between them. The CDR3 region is CASGHRQSNTGELFF. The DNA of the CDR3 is TGCGCCAGTGGACACAGACAATCGAACACCGGGGAGCTGTTTTTT.

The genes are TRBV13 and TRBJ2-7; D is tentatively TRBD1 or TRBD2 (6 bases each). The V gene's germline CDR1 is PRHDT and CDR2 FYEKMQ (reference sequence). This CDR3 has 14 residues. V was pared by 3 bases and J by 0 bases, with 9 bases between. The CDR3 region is CASSFGGFSYEQYF. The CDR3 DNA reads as TGTGCCAGCAGCTTCGGGGGCTTCTCCTACGAGCAGTACTTC.

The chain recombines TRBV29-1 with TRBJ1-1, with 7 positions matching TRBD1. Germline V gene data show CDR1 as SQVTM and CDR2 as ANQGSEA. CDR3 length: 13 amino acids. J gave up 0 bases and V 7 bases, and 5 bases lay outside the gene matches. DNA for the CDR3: TGCAGCGGCAGGGGGACAATGAACACTGAAGCTTTCTTT. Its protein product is CSGRGTMNTEAFF.

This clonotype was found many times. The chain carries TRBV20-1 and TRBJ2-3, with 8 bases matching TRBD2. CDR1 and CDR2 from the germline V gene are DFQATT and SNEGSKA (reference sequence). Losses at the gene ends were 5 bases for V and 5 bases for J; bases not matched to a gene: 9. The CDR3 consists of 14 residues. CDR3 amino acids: CSAFLAGLEDTQYF. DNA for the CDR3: TGCAGTGCTTTTCTAGCGGGCTTGGAAGATACGCAGTATTTT.

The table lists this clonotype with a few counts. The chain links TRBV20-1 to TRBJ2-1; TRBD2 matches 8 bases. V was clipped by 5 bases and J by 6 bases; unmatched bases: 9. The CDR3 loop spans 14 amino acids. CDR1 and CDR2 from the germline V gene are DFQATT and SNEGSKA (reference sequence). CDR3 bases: TGCAGTGCTCCTCACTCACTAGCGGCCAATGAGCAGTTCTTC. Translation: CSAPHSLAANEQFF.

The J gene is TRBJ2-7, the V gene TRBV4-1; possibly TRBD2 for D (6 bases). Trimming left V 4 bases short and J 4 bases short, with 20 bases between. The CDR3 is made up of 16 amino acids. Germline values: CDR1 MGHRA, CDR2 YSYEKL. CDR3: CASSPGSGQGGYEQYF. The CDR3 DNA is TGCGCCAGCAGCCCCGGATCTGGGCAGGGAGGATACGAGCAGTACTTC.